This TCR beta chain appears in the sequencing data of a study of cytomegalovirus exposure and HLA in healthy donors. The overall study: An earlier analysis identified approximately 110 million unique TCR beta sequences in 150 million to 200 million T cells. Approximately 83 million unique TCRs from HLA-typed donors were held in an early data release.

Trimming left V 6 bases short and J 5 bases short, with 25 bases between. The CDR3 extends over 18 amino acids. CDR1 and CDR2 from the germline V gene are SNHLY and FYNNEI. On this clone: Antigen unknown.

Overall study findings and caveats: Cytomegalovirus status was reportedly diagnosed by the classifier with high sensitivity and specificity. Across donors, sequencing depth was assumed by presence/absence analyses to be roughly uniform.

Primers: 60 Vbeta forward and 13 Jbeta reverse. TCRdb's table, derived via immunoSEQ multiplex PCR, lists solely in-frame clones and lacks some. The table records about 130,000 clones, around four fifths of them present only once. This TCR was recovered from a man between 25 and 39 years old in good health. The chain recombines TRBV2 with TRBJ1-4, with a weak D call TRBD1 (5 bases). Sequences were obtained from PBMCs. In nucleotides, the CDR3 is TGTGCCAGCAGCGGGGGGGTGGGGGGAAGGGATCTGAATGAAAAACTGTTTTTT. Residues: CASSGGVGGRDLNEKLFF.